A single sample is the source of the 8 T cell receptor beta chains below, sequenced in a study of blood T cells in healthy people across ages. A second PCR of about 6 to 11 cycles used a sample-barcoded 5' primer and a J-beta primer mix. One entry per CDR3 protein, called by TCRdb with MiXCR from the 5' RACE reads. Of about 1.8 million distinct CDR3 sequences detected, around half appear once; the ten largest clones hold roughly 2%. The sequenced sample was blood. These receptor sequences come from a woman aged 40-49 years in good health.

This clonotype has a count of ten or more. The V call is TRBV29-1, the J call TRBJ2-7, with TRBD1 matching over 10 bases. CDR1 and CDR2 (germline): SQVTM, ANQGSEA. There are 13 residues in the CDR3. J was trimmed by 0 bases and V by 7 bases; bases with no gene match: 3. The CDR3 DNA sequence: TGCAGCGCTGGGGACAGGGGCTCCTACGAGCAGTACTTC. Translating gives CSAGDRGSYEQYF.

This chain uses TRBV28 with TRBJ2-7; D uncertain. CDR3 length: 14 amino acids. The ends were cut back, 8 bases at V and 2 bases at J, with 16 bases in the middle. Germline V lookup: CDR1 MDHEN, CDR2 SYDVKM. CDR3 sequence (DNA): TGTGCCAGCGGCATTAGGACCCTTCCCTACGAGCAGTACTTC. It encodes CASGIRTLPYEQYF.

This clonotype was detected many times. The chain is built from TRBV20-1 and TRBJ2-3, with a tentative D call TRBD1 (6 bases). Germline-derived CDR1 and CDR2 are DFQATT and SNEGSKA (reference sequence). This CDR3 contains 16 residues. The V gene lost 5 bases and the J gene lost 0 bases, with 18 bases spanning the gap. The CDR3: CSAWDEGEPSTDTQYF. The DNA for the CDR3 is TGCAGTGCTTGGGATGAGGGGGAACCTAGCACAGATACGCAGTATTTT.

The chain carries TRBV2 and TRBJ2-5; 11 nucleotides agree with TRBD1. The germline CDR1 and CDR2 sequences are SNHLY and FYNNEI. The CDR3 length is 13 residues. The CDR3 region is CASRDRGEETQYF. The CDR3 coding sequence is TGTGCTAGTAGGGACAGGGGGGAAGAGACCCAGTACTTC.

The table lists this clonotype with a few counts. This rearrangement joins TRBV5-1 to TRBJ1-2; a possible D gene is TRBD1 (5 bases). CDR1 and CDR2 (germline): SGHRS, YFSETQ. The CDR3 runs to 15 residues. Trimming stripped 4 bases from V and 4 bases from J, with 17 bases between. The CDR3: CASSQEGRPLYGYTF. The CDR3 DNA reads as TGCGCCAGCAGCCAGGAGGGGAGACCTCTCTATGGCTACACCTTC.

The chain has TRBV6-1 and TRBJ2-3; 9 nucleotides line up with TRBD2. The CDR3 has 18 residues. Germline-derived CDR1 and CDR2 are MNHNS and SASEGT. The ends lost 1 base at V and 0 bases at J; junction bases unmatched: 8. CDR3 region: CASSEGYPSGASTDTQYF. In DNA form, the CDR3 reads TGTGCCAGCAGTGAAGGGTATCCTAGCGGGGCCAGCACAGATACGCAGTATTTT.

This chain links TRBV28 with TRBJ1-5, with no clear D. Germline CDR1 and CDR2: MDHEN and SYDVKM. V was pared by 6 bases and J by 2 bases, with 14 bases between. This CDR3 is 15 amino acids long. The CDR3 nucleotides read TGTGCCAGCAGGCAACAGCGAGGCGGCAATCAGCCCCAGCATTTT. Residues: CASRQQRGGNQPQHF.

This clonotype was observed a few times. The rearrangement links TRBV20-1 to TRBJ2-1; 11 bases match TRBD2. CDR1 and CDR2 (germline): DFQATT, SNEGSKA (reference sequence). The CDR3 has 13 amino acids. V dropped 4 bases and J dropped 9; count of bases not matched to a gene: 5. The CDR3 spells CSAIAGGPGEQFF. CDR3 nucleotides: TGCAGTGCTATAGCGGGGGGGCCTGGTGAGCAGTTCTTC.